This TCR beta chain originates from a study of CD4 T cells in relation to SARS-CoV-2 and coronaviruses. Study details: PBMCs were cultured with antigen for around nine days before TCR beta sequencing. No peptide or an HIV-1 Nef peptide pool served as negative control.

Sequencing was performed with immunoSEQ multiplex PCR; in TCRdb, only in-frame clones are kept and a portion is missing. In the table there are under 25,000 clones, roughly 72% of which are singletons. CDR1 is LGHDT, CDR2 YNNKEL, per germline (reference sequence). Trimming took off 4 bases at V and 3 bases at J, with 18 bases between the two ends. This CDR3 is built from 16 residues. This clone was seen once. Its specificity is unknown. Unexposed donor CD4+ T cells date from about 2011-2019, before the COVID-19 pandemic. Isolation of CD4+ T cells took place after approximately 10 days in culture. Each well had 2 million to 2.5 million PBMCs in around 4.5% human AB serum with IL-2.

Sequencing used CD4+ T cells from PBMCs, cultured in vitro. The chain employs TRBV3-1 (or the pseudogene TRBV3-2) and TRBJ2-5; D is perhaps TRBD2 (5 bases). The source of this sequence is a human donor in good health. CDR3 loop: CASSLPLDQEEETQYF. CDR3 sequence (DNA): TGTGCCAGCAGCCTCCCTCTGGATCAGGAGGAAGAGACCCAGTACTTC.